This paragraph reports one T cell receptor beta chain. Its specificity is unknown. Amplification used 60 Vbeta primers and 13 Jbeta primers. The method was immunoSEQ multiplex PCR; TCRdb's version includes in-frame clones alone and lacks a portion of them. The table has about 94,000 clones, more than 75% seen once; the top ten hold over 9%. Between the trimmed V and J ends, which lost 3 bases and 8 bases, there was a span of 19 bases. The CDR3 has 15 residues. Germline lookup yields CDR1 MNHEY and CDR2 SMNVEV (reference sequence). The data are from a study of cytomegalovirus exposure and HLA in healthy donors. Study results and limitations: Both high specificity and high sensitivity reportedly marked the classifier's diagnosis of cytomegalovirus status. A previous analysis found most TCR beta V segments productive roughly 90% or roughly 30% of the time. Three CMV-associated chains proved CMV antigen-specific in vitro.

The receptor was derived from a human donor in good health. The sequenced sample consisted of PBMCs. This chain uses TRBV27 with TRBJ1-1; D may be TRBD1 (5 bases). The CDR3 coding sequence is TGTGCCAGCAGTTTGTCCGGGACTCCCTGGGGGGAAGCTTTCTTT. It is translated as CASSLSGTPWGEAFF.